This is a list of T cell receptor beta chains from one sample in a study of type 1 regulatory T cells. TCRdb re-called the reads with MiXCR, one entry per CDR3 protein. The data hold over 90,000 distinct CDR3 sequences, with roughly 31% observed a single time. Sample: CD4+ T cells, either the whole sample or a sorted fraction (not recorded which). The receptors come from a human donor in good health. CDR3s include the opening cysteine and the closing phenylalanine or tryptophan. A D gene is named only where the DNA matches it firmly. Clone size is given for some rows only: seen once, a few or many times, or a class if the clone is expanded.

TRBV5-1	NA	13	NA	TRBJ1-1	TGCGCCAGCAGACAGGGTGAGAACACTGAAGCTTTCTTT	CASRQGENTEAFF
TRBV5-7	NA	18	TRBD1	TRBJ2-1	TGTGCCAGCAGCTTGAATGGGAGGCGGACAGGGGGTGTCAATGAGCAGTTCTTC	CASSLNGRRTGGVNEQFF
TRBV12-3/TRBV12-4	NA	14	NA	TRBJ2-5	TGTGCCAGCAGTTTAGACCGGACAGAAGAGACCCAGTACTTC	CASSLDRTEETQYF
TRBV7-2	NA	15	NA	TRBJ2-1	TGTGCCAGCAGAAGGCCGGAACAGGGCCAGGGTGAGCAGTTCTTC	CASRRPEQGQGEQFF
TRBV20-1	NA	14	NA	TRBJ2-7	TGCAGTGTTGAAGACAGGCGGAACTCCTACGAGCAGTACTTC	CSVEDRRNSYEQYF
TRBV5-1	few	15	TRBD2	TRBJ2-3	TGCGCCAGCAGTCAGAGCGGGATCGGTGCAGATACGCAGTATTTT	CASSQSGIGADTQYF
TRBV7-8	NA	14	NA	TRBJ2-7	TGTGCCAGCAGCCTGACGACGGCCTCCTACGAGCAGTACTTC	CASSLTTASYEQYF
TRBV4-2	NA	13	NA	TRBJ1-1	TGTGCCAGCAGCCGTACAGGATCCACTGAAGCTTTCTTT	CASSRTGSTEAFF
TRBV27	NA	15	TRBD2	TRBJ2-1	TGTGCCAGCAGTCGAACTAGCGGGAGCCTCAATGAGCAGTTCTTC	CASSRTSGSLNEQFF
TRBV5-1	few	17	NA	TRBJ2-3	TGCGCCAGCAGCTTGGTTACAGCCCTAAAGGGTCCAGATACGCAGTATTTT	CASSLVTALKGPDTQYF
TRBV27	NA	16	TRBD1	TRBJ2-7	TGTGCCAGCAGTTTATGGGGACAGGGGGGCTCCTACGAGCAGTACTTC	CASSLWGQGGSYEQYF
TRBV5-1	NA	18	TRBD2	TRBJ2-1	TGCGCCAGCAGCCGTGGACTAGCGGGAGGAACAGCTTTCCATGAGCAGTTCTTC	CASSRGLAGGTAFHEQFF
TRBV7-2	NA	12	NA	TRBJ2-7	TGTGCCAGCAGCTTCGGGAGAGGCGAGCAGTACTTC	CASSFGRGEQYF
TRBV12-3/TRBV12-4	NA	12	NA	TRBJ2-5	TGTGCCAGCAGTTTTCTAGGAGAGACCCAGTACTTC	CASSFLGETQYF
TRBV6-5	few	15	NA	TRBJ1-1	TGTGCCAGCAGACCATCCGGACCCATGAACACTGAAGCTTTCTTT	CASRPSGPMNTEAFF
TRBV5-1	NA	15	NA	TRBJ1-4	TGCGCCAGCAGCTTACGCGGGACGGCGAATGAAAAACTGTTTTTT	CASSLRGTANEKLFF
TRBV20-1	few	15	TRBD2	TRBJ2-3	TGCAGTGCTCGGGGAGGCGGGAGTGGCGCAGATACGCAGTATTTT	CSARGGGSGADTQYF
TRBV6-1	few	15	NA	TRBJ1-5	TGTGCCAGCACCGAGGGGAGGGGGAAGAATCAGCCCCAGCATTTT	CASTEGRGKNQPQHF
TRBV4-1	few	15	NA	TRBJ2-1	TGCGCCAGCAGCCAAGTGGGCAGTAGGAACAATGAGCAGTTCTTC	CASSQVGSRNNEQFF
TRBV3-1	once	18	TRBD2	TRBJ2-7	TGTGCCAGCAGCCAAGGGTCTAGCGGGAGCCACCTAACCTACGAGCAGTACTTC	CASSQGSSGSHLTYEQYF
TRBV5-1	NA	15	NA	TRBJ2-2	TGCGCCAGCAGTTTCGACACTCCGAACACCGGGGAGCTGTTTTTT	CASSFDTPNTGELFF
TRBV12-3/TRBV12-4	NA	16	NA	TRBJ2-7	TGTGCCAGCAGTGGGGGTGAGGGAGTCGGCCCCTACGAGCAGTACTTC	CASSGGEGVGPYEQYF
TRBV5-1	once	14	NA	TRBJ1-6	TGCGCCACCAGCTCGGGACACCTAAATTCACCCCTCCACTTT	CATSSGHLNSPLHF
TRBV7-9	NA	17	TRBD2	TRBJ2-7	TGTGCCAGCAGCCCGAGCAGGGCGGGAGTTAGAGCCTACGAGCAGTACTTC	CASSPSRAGVRAYEQYF
TRBV12-3/TRBV12-4	NA	15	NA	TRBJ2-5	TGTGCCAGCAGTTTATCGGCGGGACCCGGGGAGACCCAGTACTTC	CASSLSAGPGETQYF
TRBV10-3	NA	10	NA	TRBJ2-5	TGTGCCATCGGAGAAGAGACCCAGTACTTC	CAIGEETQYF
TRBV29-1	once	17	TRBD2	TRBJ2-2	TGCAGCGTTCCCCACCCAGCGGGAGGGCTTGTCACCGGGGGGCTATTTTTT	CSVPHPAGGLVTGGLFF
TRBV29-1	NA	11	NA	TRBJ2-4	TGCAGCGCCGATCTCCAAAACATTCAGTACTTC	CSADLQNIQYF
TRBV5-1	few	18	TRBD2	TRBJ2-1	TGCGCCAGCGAGGGTCCACCGGGACTAGCGGATTCCTACAATGAGCAGTTCTTC	CASEGPPGLADSYNEQFF
TRBV2	NA	13	NA	TRBJ2-5	TGTGCCAGCACGAGCGAAATTCAAGAGACCCAGTACTTC	CASTSEIQETQYF
TRBV19	NA	14	NA	TRBJ2-1	TGTGCCAGTCGGGGGAGTAGGGAGTTCGATGAGCAGTTCTTC	CASRGSREFDEQFF
TRBV29-1	NA	17	TRBD2	TRBJ2-1	TGCAGCGTTGACCTCGGCCTAGCGGGAGGGCCAGGCAATGAGCAGTTCTTC	CSVDLGLAGGPGNEQFF
TRBV5-1	NA	14	NA	TRBJ1-3	TGCGCCAGCAGCCCGGACGGGGCTGGAAACACCATATATTTT	CASSPDGAGNTIYF
TRBV20-1	NA	12	TRBD2	TRBJ2-3	TGCAGCCCGGGGGGGCTCACAGATACGCAGTATTTT	CSPGGLTDTQYF
TRBV5-5	NA	13	TRBD2	TRBJ2-7	TGTGCCAGCAGCCCACGGGAGCGGGGCGAGCAGTACTTC	CASSPRERGEQYF